Listed below are T cell receptor beta chains from one sample, sequenced in a study of T cell repertoires in cytomegalovirus infection. TCRdb itself ran the reads through MiXCR, one entry per CDR3 protein. The repertoire has 27,000 or so distinct CDR3 sequences, about 19% of them found once; the top ten carry roughly 80%. The antigens of these receptors remain unknown. Source: CD8+ T cells from cultured PBMCs, taken from culture after CMV antigen stimulation. The receptors were gathered from a human donor in good health (CMV status not recorded). Some clones in this sample may be carry-over from other donors' samples. Both conserved end residues are part of each CDR3. Each record gives: CDR3 DNA, CDR3 protein, J gene, D gene, clone size, V gene. The D gene is left open where the match is weak. A row's size may be missing; if present it is once, few, many or a size class.

CDR3nt: TGTGCCAGCAGCCATGACTACAATGAGCAGTTCTTC
CDR3aa: CASSHDYNEQFF
j_gene: TRBJ2-1
d_gene: .
abundance: .
v_gene: TRBV4-2

CDR3nt: TGTGCCAGCAGCTGGGGGGACAGGTCTACCTACGAGCAGTACTTC
CDR3aa: CASSWGDRSTYEQYF
j_gene: TRBJ2-7
d_gene: TRBD1
abundance: .
v_gene: TRBV7-6

CDR3nt: TGTGCCAGTAGTCCGGACGCCTCGGCTGAAGCTTTCTTT
CDR3aa: CASSPDASAEAFF
j_gene: TRBJ1-1
d_gene: .
abundance: .
v_gene: TRBV19

CDR3nt: TGTGCCAGCAGCTTAGCGGGAGCGAGAGAGACCCAGTACTTC
CDR3aa: CASSLAGARETQYF
j_gene: TRBJ2-5
d_gene: TRBD2
abundance: few
v_gene: TRBV28

CDR3nt: TGTGCCAGCACGGACGCAAGCTACGAGCAGTACTTC
CDR3aa: CASTDASYEQYF
j_gene: TRBJ2-7
d_gene: .
abundance: few
v_gene: TRBV6-5

CDR3nt: TGTGCCACGAGGCTAGCGGCCTACAAGTTAAACAATGAGCAGTTCTTC
CDR3aa: CATRLAAYKLNNEQFF
j_gene: TRBJ2-1
d_gene: TRBD2
abundance: few
v_gene: TRBV7-9

CDR3nt: TGTGCCAGCACCGATTGGCGTAACACCGGGGAGCTGTTTTTT
CDR3aa: CASTDWRNTGELFF
j_gene: TRBJ2-2
d_gene: .
abundance: .
v_gene: TRBV27

CDR3nt: TGTGCCATCAGTGGGGCAGGGACTCAAGAGACCCAGTACTTC
CDR3aa: CAISGAGTQETQYF
j_gene: TRBJ2-5
d_gene: .
abundance: few
v_gene: TRBV10-3

CDR3nt: TGTGCCAGCACCGACCGTCAAGCGGGAGGTCTCTTCGAGCAGTACTTC
CDR3aa: CASTDRQAGGLFEQYF
j_gene: TRBJ2-7
d_gene: TRBD2
abundance: .
v_gene: TRBV7-2

CDR3nt: TGTGCCAGCAGTTACGTCAAGGGAGCGGGCAATCAGCCCCAGCATTTT
CDR3aa: CASSYVKGAGNQPQHF
j_gene: TRBJ1-5
d_gene: .
abundance: .
v_gene: TRBV6-2/TRBV6-3

CDR3nt: TGTGCCAGCAGCCCCACGGGTGGCACCGGGGAGCTGTTTTTT
CDR3aa: CASSPTGGTGELFF
j_gene: TRBJ2-2
d_gene: .
abundance: few
v_gene: TRBV7-2

CDR3nt: TGTGCCAGCAGCTTTCATAGCGGGAACGCCTACGAGCAGTACTTC
CDR3aa: CASSFHSGNAYEQYF
j_gene: TRBJ2-7
d_gene: TRBD2
abundance: .
v_gene: TRBV7-2

CDR3nt: TGCAGCGTTGTCCTCGGGCACAGGGGGGGGACCGGGGAGCTGTTTTTT
CDR3aa: CSVVLGHRGGTGELFF
j_gene: TRBJ2-2
d_gene: .
abundance: .
v_gene: TRBV29-1

CDR3nt: TGTGCCAGCAGCGTACAGGGCGGTAATTCACCCCTCCACTTT
CDR3aa: CASSVQGGNSPLHF
j_gene: TRBJ1-6
d_gene: .
abundance: few
v_gene: TRBV7-6

CDR3nt: TGTGCCAGCAGCTTAAGGTTGTTTATAACAGGGGGCGATGGCTACACCTTC
CDR3aa: CASSLRLFITGGDGYTF
j_gene: TRBJ1-2
d_gene: TRBD1
abundance: .
v_gene: TRBV7-3

CDR3nt: TGTGCCAGCAGTGTCAGGGGGAACACTGAAGCTTTCTTT
CDR3aa: CASSVRGNTEAFF
j_gene: TRBJ1-1
d_gene: .
abundance: .
v_gene: TRBV6-1

CDR3nt: TGTGCCAGCAGTTCCGGGAGGCAGCCTAATCAGCCCCAGCATTTT
CDR3aa: CASSSGRQPNQPQHF
j_gene: TRBJ1-5
d_gene: .
abundance: .
v_gene: TRBV7-2

CDR3nt: TGTGCCAGCAGCTTAGGGCCCAGGGGCGCTTCGAAGGGGAACATTCAGTACTTC
CDR3aa: CASSLGPRGASKGNIQYF
j_gene: TRBJ2-4
d_gene: .
abundance: .
v_gene: TRBV7-6

CDR3nt: TGCAGTGCTAGTAGGTTCACAGGCGGTTTGAGCTACACCTTC
CDR3aa: CSASRFTGGLSYTF
j_gene: TRBJ1-2
d_gene: .
abundance: .
v_gene: TRBV20-1

CDR3nt: TGCAGTGCTAACCGGGACCGAGCCTACGAGCAGTACTTC
CDR3aa: CSANRDRAYEQYF
j_gene: TRBJ2-7
d_gene: .
abundance: .
v_gene: TRBV20-1

CDR3nt: TGTGCCAGCAGGAGTCATGGGAGCTCCTACAATGAGCAGTTCTTC
CDR3aa: CASRSHGSSYNEQFF
j_gene: TRBJ2-1
d_gene: .
abundance: .
v_gene: TRBV6-8

CDR3nt: TGCAGTGCTAGAGGGCGGGAGGGCCTGTGGTATGAGCAGTTCTTC
CDR3aa: CSARGREGLWYEQFF
j_gene: TRBJ2-1
d_gene: TRBD2
abundance: few
v_gene: TRBV20-1

CDR3nt: TGTGCCAGCAGTGACGGGGGGGATTCCTACGAGCAGTACTTC
CDR3aa: CASSDGGDSYEQYF
j_gene: TRBJ2-7
d_gene: TRBD2
abundance: .
v_gene: TRBV12-3/TRBV12-4

CDR3nt: TGTGCCAGCAGTTACTCGAGTAGTACAGGGGCATCCACAGATACGCAGTATTTT
CDR3aa: CASSYSSSTGASTDTQYF
j_gene: TRBJ2-3
d_gene: TRBD1
abundance: once
v_gene: TRBV6-2/TRBV6-3

CDR3nt: TGTGCCAGCAAAAGGGAGAGGGGGAGCTATGGCTACACCTTC
CDR3aa: CASKRERGSYGYTF
j_gene: TRBJ1-2
d_gene: .
abundance: few
v_gene: TRBV28

CDR3nt: TGTGCCAGCAGCCCGACCGTTATCTACGAGCAGTACTTC
CDR3aa: CASSPTVIYEQYF
j_gene: TRBJ2-7
d_gene: .
abundance: .
v_gene: TRBV7-2

CDR3nt: TGCGCCAGCAGCCAGGATGGGCCAGCGAACACTGAAGCTTTCTTT
CDR3aa: CASSQDGPANTEAFF
j_gene: TRBJ1-1
d_gene: .
abundance: .
v_gene: TRBV4-1

CDR3nt: TGTGCCAGCAGTTACGCCGATACGCAGTATTTT
CDR3aa: CASSYADTQYF
j_gene: TRBJ2-3
d_gene: .
abundance: few
v_gene: TRBV6-6

CDR3nt: TGTGCCAGCACCCATTTCGGCTATGGCTACACCTTC
CDR3aa: CASTHFGYGYTF
j_gene: TRBJ1-2
d_gene: .
abundance: .
v_gene: TRBV6-2/TRBV6-3

CDR3nt: TGTGCCAGCAGCTTAGACTGGGCGCCTAGCGGAGGGGGCGAGCAGTACTTC
CDR3aa: CASSLDWAPSGGGEQYF
j_gene: TRBJ2-7
d_gene: .
abundance: few
v_gene: TRBV7-6

CDR3nt: TGTGCCAGCAGTGAAGGGACTAGCGGGGGGAATGAGCAGTTCTTC
CDR3aa: CASSEGTSGGNEQFF
j_gene: TRBJ2-1
d_gene: TRBD2
abundance: .
v_gene: TRBV6-1

CDR3nt: TGTGCCAGCAGCCAAGAATGGGAGGGGACTAGCGGGAGGCAAGCCAAAAACATTCAGTACTTC
CDR3aa: CASSQEWEGTSGRQAKNIQYF
j_gene: TRBJ2-4
d_gene: TRBD2
abundance: .
v_gene: TRBV4-2

CDR3nt: TGTGCCAGCAGCATGGGGGGCCTCTCCTACGAGCAGTACTTC
CDR3aa: CASSMGGLSYEQYF
j_gene: TRBJ2-7
d_gene: .
abundance: .
v_gene: TRBV27